This T cell receptor (beta chain) was identified during a study of liver allograft versus peripheral blood T cells. On the study more broadly: Intrahepatic T cell receptor repertoires from transplanted livers were compared against repertoires in recipients' peripheral blood.

TCRdb ran MiXCR on the reads and lists one entry per CDR3 protein. There are fewer than 4,500 distinct CDR3 sequences in the sample; roughly 15% occur only once, and approximately 3% lies in the top ten. The CDR3 contains 13 residues. The V gene lost 5 bases and the J gene lost 6 bases, with 14 bases spanning the gap. Germline loops: CDR1 MNHEY, CDR2 SVGAGI. Sample share makes this clonotype medium-sized (0.01 to 0.1%). As yet, its antigen is unknown. Overall study findings and caveats: Peripheral blood repertoires reportedly differed from the T cell receptor repertoires found inside liver allografts.

The sequence was collected from a human patient who had a liver transplant. The graft donor may have given rise to some T cells. V and J are TRBV6-5 and TRBJ2-7, with D unclear. The CDR3 DNA sequence: TGTGCCAGCAGTGGTCCTCTAGGGCGCGAGCAGTACTTC. The encoded protein is CASSGPLGREQYF.